This record looks at one T cell receptor (beta chain) sequence and its context. Its antigen remains unknown. The data were obtained in a study of OX40 agonist ivuxolimab in advanced cancers. Study context: Administration of intravenous ivuxolimab to patients occurred every 2 weeks at 0.01 to 10 mg/kg.

Profiled with immunoSEQ multiplex PCR; TCRdb holds only in-frame clones, not every one. The data hold roughly 41,000 clones, with about 89% observed a single time. Between the trimmed V and J ends, which lost 5 bases and 11 bases, there was a span of 16 bases. The germline V gene has CDR1 SGHRS and CDR2 YFSETQ. The CDR3 contains 12 residues. The study, taken as a whole, reports: By week 6 at 0.1 to 3.0 mg/kg, blood CD4+ and CD8+ T cells had expanded clonally.

The chain links TRBV5-1 to TRBJ1-1; D might be TRBD1 (6 bases). The sample consisted of CD4+ or CD8+ T cells sorted from blood, taken in a trial of the OX40 agonist ivuxolimab. This TCR derives from an adult with an advanced solid tumor such as melanoma, head and neck, liver or kidney cancer. The CDR3 DNA follows: TGCGCCAGCAGACTGGGAGGGGGGCCGGCTTTCTTT. Translation gives CASRLGGGPAFF.